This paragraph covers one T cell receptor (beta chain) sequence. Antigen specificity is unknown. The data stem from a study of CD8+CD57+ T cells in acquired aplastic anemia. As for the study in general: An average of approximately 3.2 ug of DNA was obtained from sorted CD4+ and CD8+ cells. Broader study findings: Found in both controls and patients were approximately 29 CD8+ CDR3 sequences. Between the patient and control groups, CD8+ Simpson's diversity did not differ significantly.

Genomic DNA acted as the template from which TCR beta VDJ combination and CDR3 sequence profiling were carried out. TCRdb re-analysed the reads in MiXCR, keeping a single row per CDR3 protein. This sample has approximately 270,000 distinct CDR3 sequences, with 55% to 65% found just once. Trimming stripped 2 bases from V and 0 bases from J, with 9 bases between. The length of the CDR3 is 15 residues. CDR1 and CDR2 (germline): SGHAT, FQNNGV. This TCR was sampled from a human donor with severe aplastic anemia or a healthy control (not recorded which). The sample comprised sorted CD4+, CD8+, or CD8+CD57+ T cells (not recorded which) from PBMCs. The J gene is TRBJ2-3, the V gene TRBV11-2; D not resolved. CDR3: CASSLRPASTDTQYF. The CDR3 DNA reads TGTGCCAGCAGCTTAAGACCCGCCAGCACAGATACGCAGTATTTT.